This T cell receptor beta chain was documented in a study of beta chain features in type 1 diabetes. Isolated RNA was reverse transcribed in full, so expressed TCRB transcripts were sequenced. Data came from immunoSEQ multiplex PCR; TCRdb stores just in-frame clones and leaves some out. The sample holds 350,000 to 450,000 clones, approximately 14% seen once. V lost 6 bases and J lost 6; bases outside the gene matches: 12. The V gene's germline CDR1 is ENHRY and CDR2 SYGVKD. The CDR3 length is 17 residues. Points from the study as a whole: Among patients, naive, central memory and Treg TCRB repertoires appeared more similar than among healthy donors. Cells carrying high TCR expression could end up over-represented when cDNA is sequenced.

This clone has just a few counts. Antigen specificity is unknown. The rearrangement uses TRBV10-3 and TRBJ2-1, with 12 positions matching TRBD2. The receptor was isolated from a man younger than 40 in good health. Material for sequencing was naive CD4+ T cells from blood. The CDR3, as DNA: TGTGCCATCAGGGGGACTAGCGGGTCAAGACTCGGCAATGAGCAGTTCTTC. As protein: CAIRGTSGSRLGNEQFF.